This T cell receptor (beta chain) was identified in a study of T cells in Graves' hyperthyroidism and ophthalmopathy. Whole-study findings and limits: The blood repertoire included most of the expanded thyroid clonotypes above 0.001.

This clonotype was detected many times. Its antigen is unknown. The TCR beta CDR3 regions underwent amplification using RNA transcripts as the source. The TCR CDR3 was amplified in a first-round RT-PCR using the HTBI primer set. In TCRdb, the multiplex PCR reads were re-called with MiXCR into one record per CDR3 protein. This table holds 500,000 to 550,000 distinct CDR3 sequences, 20% found once. This CDR3 is built from 15 residues. V was pared by 1 base and J by 6 bases, with 3 bases of the junction left unmatched. The V gene's germline CDR1 is SGHDT and CDR2 YYEEEE. The sample was blood. This TCR was sampled from a man aged 40-55 years with Graves' ophthalmopathy. V usage is TRBV5-6 and J usage is TRBJ2-2; 10 bases agree with TRBD2. Here the CDR3 DNA reads TGTGCCAGCAGCTTGCCTAGCGGGGGATCCGGGGAGCTGTTTTTT. This sequence encodes CASSLPSGGSGELFF.